The present entry profiles one TCR beta chain with its context. No antigen is known for it. The V end was cut by 4 bases, the J end by 0 bases, with 19 bases between. Germline V CDR1 and CDR2: SGHDT, YYEEEE. There are 17 residues in the CDR3. This specimen belongs to a study of cytomegalovirus exposure and HLA in healthy donors. The study's findings and limits: High sensitivity and specificity were reportedly achieved when the classifier diagnosed cytomegalovirus status. Rarity marked most TCR sequences, yet some public TCRs occurred in many donors. In vitro assays verified that three CMV-associated chains recognized CMV antigens specifically.

The assay was immunoSEQ multiplex PCR, and TCRdb's table has in-frame clones only and misses some. This sample yields more than 85,000 clones, of which about 95% are seen a single time; 0.7% to 0.9% belongs to the top ten. The specimen was PBMCs. V is TRBV5-6 and J is TRBJ2-5; D might be TRBD1 (6 bases). The clonotype originates from a woman between 18 and 30 years old in good health and CMV-seronegative. The CDR3 DNA follows: TGTGCCAGCAGCCCCGGCGTGGGGGCCATGTACCAAGAGACCCAGTACTTC. This encodes CASSPGVGAMYQETQYF.